This T cell receptor (beta chain) was captured in a study of blood T cell repertoires in COVID-19. Study information: From T cells, B-cell-depleted T cells, or PBMCs came the material, which was cDNA or gDNA.

CDR3 length equals 13 residues. Trimming removed 6 bases at V and 8 bases at J, with 13 bases between. CDR1 MDHEN and CDR2 SYDVKM come from the germline V gene. In the original workflow: Cell counts per sample came from amplifying reference gene primers. The data were produced by immunoSEQ multiplex PCR, yet TCRdb's version contains in-frame clones alone and is incomplete. V and J calls and clone size are given by that table; D and trimming were obtained from the DNA. The data contain hundreds of thousands of clones, around 89% of them singletons. The sequence was obtained from a woman in her 30s with COVID-19, enrolled during active disease. The J gene is TRBJ1-4, the V gene TRBV28; D remains ambiguous. Sequencing input: peripheral blood. CDR3 nucleotide sequence: TGTGCCAGCAGCCCCGGGGTATGGGAAAAACTGTTTTTT. This encodes CASSPGVWEKLFF.